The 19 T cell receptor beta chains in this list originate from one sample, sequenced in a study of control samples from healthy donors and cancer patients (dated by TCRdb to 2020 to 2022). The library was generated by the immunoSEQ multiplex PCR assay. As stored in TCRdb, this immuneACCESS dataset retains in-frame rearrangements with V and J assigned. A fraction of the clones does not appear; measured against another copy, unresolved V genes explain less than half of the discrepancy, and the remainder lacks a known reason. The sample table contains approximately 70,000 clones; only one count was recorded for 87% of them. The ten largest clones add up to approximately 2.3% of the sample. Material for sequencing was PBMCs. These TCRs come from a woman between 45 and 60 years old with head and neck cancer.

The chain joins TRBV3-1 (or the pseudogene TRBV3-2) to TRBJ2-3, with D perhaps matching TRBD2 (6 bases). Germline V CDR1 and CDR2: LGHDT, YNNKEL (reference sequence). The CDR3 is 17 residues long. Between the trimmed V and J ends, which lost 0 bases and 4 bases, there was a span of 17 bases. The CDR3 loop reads CASSQESRLGRADTQYF. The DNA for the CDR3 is TGTGCCAGCAGCCAAGAGAGTCGACTAGGCCGCGCAGATACGCAGTATTTT.

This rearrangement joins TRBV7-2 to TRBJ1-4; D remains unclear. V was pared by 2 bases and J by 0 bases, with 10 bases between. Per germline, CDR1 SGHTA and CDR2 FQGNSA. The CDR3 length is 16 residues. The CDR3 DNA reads TGTGCCAGCAGCTTACGGGGAACTGCAACTAATGAAAAACTGTTTTTT. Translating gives CASSLRGTATNEKLFF.

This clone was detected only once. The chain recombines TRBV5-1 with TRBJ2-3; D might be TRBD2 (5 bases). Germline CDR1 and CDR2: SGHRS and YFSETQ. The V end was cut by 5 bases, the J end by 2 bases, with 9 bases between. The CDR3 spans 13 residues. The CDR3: CASRNGDTDTQYF. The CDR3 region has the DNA TGCGCCAGCAGGAACGGGGACACAGATACGCAGTATTTT. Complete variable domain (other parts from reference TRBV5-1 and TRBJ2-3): KAGVTQTPRYLIKTRGQQVTLSCSPISGHRSVSWYQQTPGQGLQFLFEYFSETQRNKGNFPGRFSGRQFSNSRSEMNVSTLELGDSALYLCASRNGDTDTQYFGPGTRLTVL.

The CDR3: CASNQDRGLSNYGYTF. CDR3 nucleotides: TGTGCCAGCAACCAGGACAGGGGATTATCTAACTATGGCTACACCTTC. The chain recombines TRBV7-8 with TRBJ1-2, with 9 nucleotides matching TRBD1. Looked up from germline, CDR1 is SGHVS and CDR2 is FQNEAQ. CDR3 length: 16 residues. V shed 7 bases and J 0 bases; nucleotides not matched to a gene: 9.

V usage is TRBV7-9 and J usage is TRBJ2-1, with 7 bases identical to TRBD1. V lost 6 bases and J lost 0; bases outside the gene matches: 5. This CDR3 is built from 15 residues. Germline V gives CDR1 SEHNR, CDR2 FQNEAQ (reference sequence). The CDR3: CASSLQGPSYNEQFF. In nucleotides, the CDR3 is TGTGCCAGCAGTTTACAGGGGCCCTCCTACAATGAGCAGTTCTTC.

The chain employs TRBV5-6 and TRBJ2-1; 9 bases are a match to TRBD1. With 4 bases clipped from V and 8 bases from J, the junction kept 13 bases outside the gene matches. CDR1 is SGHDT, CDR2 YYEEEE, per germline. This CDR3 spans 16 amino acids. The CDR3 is CASSLPGQGSSDEQFF. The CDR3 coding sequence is TGTGCCAGCAGCCTCCCGGGACAGGGCTCTTCGGATGAGCAGTTCTTC.

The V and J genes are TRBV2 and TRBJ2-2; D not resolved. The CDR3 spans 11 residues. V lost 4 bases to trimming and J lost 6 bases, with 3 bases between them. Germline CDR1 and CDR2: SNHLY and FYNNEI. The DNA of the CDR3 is TGTGCCAGCAGTGTAGCCGGGGAGCTGTTTTTT. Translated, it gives CASSVAGELFF.

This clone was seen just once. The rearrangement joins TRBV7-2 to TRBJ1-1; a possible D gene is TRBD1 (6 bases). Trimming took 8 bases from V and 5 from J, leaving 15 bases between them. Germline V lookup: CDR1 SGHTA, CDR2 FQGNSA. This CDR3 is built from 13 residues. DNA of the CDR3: TGTGCCAGCCGCGCAGGGGTCGGGACTGAAGCTTTCTTT. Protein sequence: CASRAGVGTEAFF.

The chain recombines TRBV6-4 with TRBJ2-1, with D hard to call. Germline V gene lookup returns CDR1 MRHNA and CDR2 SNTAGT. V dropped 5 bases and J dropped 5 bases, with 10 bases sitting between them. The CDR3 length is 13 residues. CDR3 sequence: CASSSDGHNEQFF. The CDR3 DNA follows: TGTGCCAGCAGTTCCGACGGCCACAATGAGCAGTTCTTC.

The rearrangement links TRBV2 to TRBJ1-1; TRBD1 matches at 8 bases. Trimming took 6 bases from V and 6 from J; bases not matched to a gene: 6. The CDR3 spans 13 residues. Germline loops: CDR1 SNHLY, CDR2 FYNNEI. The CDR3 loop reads CASRDRVRAEAFF. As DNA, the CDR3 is TGTGCCAGCAGGGACAGGGTGAGAGCTGAAGCTTTCTTT.

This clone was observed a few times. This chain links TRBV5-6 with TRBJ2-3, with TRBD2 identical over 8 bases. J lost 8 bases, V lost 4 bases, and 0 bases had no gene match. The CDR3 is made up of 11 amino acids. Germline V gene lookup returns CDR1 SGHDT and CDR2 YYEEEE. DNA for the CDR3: TGTGCCAGCAGCACTAGCGGTACGCAGTATTTT. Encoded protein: CASSTSGTQYF.

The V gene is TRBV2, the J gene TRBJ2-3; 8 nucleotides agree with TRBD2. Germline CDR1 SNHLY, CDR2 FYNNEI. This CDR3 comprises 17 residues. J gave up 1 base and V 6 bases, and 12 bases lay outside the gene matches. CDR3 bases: TGTGCCAGCAGCGTAAACCGGGGGGGCCAGGGCACAGATACGCAGTATTTT. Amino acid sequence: CASSVNRGGQGTDTQYF.

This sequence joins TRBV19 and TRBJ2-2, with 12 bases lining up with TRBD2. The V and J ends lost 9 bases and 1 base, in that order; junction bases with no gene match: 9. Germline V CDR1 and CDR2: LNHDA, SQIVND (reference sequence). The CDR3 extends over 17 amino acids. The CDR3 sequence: CASAYLAGGLNTGELFF. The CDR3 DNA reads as TGTGCCAGCGCATATCTAGCGGGGGGGCTGAACACCGGGGAGCTGTTTTTT.

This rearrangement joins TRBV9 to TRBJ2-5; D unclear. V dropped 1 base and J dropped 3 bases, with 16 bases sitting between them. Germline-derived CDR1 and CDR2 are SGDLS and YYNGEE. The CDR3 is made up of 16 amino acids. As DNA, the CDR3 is TGTGCCAGCAGCGTAAATCCCCAACGTCGTAAAGAGACCCAGTACTTC. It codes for CASSVNPQRRKETQYF. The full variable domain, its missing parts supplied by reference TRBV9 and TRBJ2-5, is DSGVTQTPKHLITATGQRVTLRCSPRSGDLSVYWYQQSLDQGLQFLIQYYNGEERAKGNILERFSAQQFPDLHSELNLSSLELGDSALYFCASSVNPQRRKETQYFGPGTRLLVL.

The CDR3 region is CSASGVDYGYTF. The CDR3, as DNA: TGCAGTGCTAGTGGTGTAGACTATGGCTACACCTTC. V is TRBV20-1 and J is TRBJ1-2, with D unclear. CDR1 is DFQATT and CDR2 is SNEGSKA in the germline V gene (reference sequence). The CDR3 sequence is 12 residues long. V lost 3 bases, J lost 3 bases, and 8 bases lay in between.

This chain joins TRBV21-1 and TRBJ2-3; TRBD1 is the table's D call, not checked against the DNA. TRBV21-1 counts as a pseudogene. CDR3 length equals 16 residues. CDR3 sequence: CASPHRRELIMDTQYF. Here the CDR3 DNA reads TGTGCCAGCCCCCATCGCAGGGAATTGATTATGGATACGCAGTATTTT.

Here the CDR3 reads CASSHGGLAGDGANVLTF. The CDR3 DNA reads as TGTGCCAGCAGCCACGGGGGACTAGCGGGGGATGGGGCCAACGTCCTGACTTTC. The genes are TRBV4-2 and TRBJ2-6; the match to TRBD2 covers 14 bases. Trimming took 3 bases from V and 3 from J; bases not matched to a gene: 4. The germline gives CDR1 LGHNA, CDR2 YNFKEQ. The CDR3 has 18 amino acids.

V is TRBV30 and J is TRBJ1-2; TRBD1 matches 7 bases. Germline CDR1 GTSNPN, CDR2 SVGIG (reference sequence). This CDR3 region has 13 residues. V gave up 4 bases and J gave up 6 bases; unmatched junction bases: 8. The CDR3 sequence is CAWNRGRLDGYTF. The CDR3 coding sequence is TGTGCCTGGAATAGGGGGCGCCTGGATGGCTACACCTTC.

The CDR3 reads CASSLRGEQFF. The CDR3 bases are TGTGCCAGCAGCTTACGGGGTGAGCAGTTCTTC. This chain links TRBV7-2 with TRBJ2-1; D is perhaps TRBD2 (5 bases). V was clipped by 2 bases and J by 9 bases, with 5 bases between them. The germline CDR1 and CDR2 sequences are SGHTA and FQGNSA. CDR3 length equals 11 residues.